A single sample is the source of the 9 T cell receptor beta chains below, sequenced in a study of OX40 agonist ivuxolimab in advanced cancers. Produced via immunoSEQ multiplex PCR; TCRdb's table is partial and in-frame only. In the table there are around 140,000 clones, about 92% of which are singletons. The sample in question was CD4+ or CD8+ T cells sorted from blood, obtained in a trial of the OX40 agonist ivuxolimab. These receptors were taken from an adult with an advanced solid tumor such as melanoma, head and neck, liver or kidney cancer.

V gene TRBV4-3 combines with J gene TRBJ1-5, with 8 bases aligning to TRBD1. V dropped 2 bases and J dropped 6; count of bases not matched to a gene: 6. CDR3 length equals 15 residues. The V gene's germline CDR1 is LGHNA and CDR2 YSLEER. The DNA of the CDR3 is TGCGCCAGCAGCCAACCTACAGGGGGTGTTCAGCCCCAGCATTTT. Protein: CASSQPTGGVQPQHF.

The J gene is TRBJ1-2, the V gene TRBV6-5; no clear D gene. The CDR3 has 13 residues. V was clipped by 4 bases and J by 7 bases, with 13 bases between them. Germline V CDR1 and CDR2: MNHEY, SVGAGI. The CDR3 loop reads CASSFRDRIGYTF. Here the CDR3 DNA reads TGTGCCAGCAGTTTCCGGGATAGAATTGGCTACACCTTC.

CDR3 loop: CASSYHGQGGTDTQYF. The CDR3 DNA is TGTGCCAGCAGTTACCACGGACAGGGGGGCACAGATACGCAGTATTTT. The chain combines TRBV6-6 with TRBJ2-3; 10 positions match TRBD1. CDR1 MNHNY and CDR2 SVGAGI come from the germline V gene (reference sequence). Trimming cost V 2 bases and J 1 base; bases outside gene matches: 3. This CDR3 has 16 residues.

In the case of this clone: Sequence at one end of the junction differs from germline and may be a read error. CDR3 in amino acids: CASSQEGLGATNTGELFF. CDR3 sequence (DNA): TGCGCCAGCAGCCAAGAGGGGTTGGGGGCGACGAACACCGGGGAGCTGTTTTTT. The chain uses TRBV5-4 and TRBJ2-2, with D tentatively TRBD1 (6 bases). Germline V lookup: CDR1 SGHNT, CDR2 YYREEE (reference sequence). The CDR3 extends over 18 amino acids.

The V gene is TRBV5-6, the J gene TRBJ1-6, with 10 positions matching TRBD1. Per germline, CDR1 SGHDT and CDR2 YYEEEE. There are 15 residues in the CDR3. Trimming cost V 1 base and J 9 bases; bases outside gene matches: 4. CDR3 protein: CASSLSGQGTSPLHF. The CDR3 DNA sequence: TGTGCCAGCAGCTTGTCGGGACAGGGGACTTCACCCCTCCACTTT.

The chain couples TRBV21-1 to TRBJ1-5; TRBD1 is taken as the D call from the table, unchecked against the DNA. TRBV21-1 is noted as a pseudogene. This CDR3 comprises 20 residues. The CDR3 DNA sequence: TGTGCCAGCAGCAAAGCGTTTTCCAGGGGCGAGGGGATTTTAAATCAGCCCCAGCATTTT. Translating it yields CASSKAFSRGEGILNQPQHF.

The rearrangement joins TRBV19 to TRBJ2-7; 11 bases line up with TRBD2. This CDR3 spans 15 amino acids. The J segment lost 5 bases and the V segment lost 3 bases, leaving 6 bases of the junction unmatched. Germline V gives CDR1 LNHDA, CDR2 SQIVND (reference sequence). The CDR3, as DNA: TGTGCCAGTAGTATTCGACTAGCGGGAAGGAACGAGCAGTACTTC. This codes for CASSIRLAGRNEQYF.

CDR3 DNA: TGTGCCAGCAGCGGGACAGCAACTAATGAAAAACTGTTTTTT. Translated, it gives CASSGTATNEKLFF. The J gene is TRBJ1-4, the V gene TRBV27; 7 bases fit TRBD1. CDR3 length equals 14 residues. Germline V gene data show CDR1 as MNHEY and CDR2 as SMNVEV (reference sequence). Trimming at V came to 6 bases and at J to 0 bases, leaving 1 base not matched to a gene. Looking up the rest from reference TRBV27 and TRBJ1-4 gives the full variable domain: EAQVTQNPRYLITVTGKKLTVTCSQNMNHEYMSWYRQDPGLGLRQIYYSMNVEVTDKGDVPEGYKVSRKEKRNFPLILESPSPNQTSLYFCASSGTATNEKLFFGSGTQLSVL.

The chain employs TRBV6-6 and TRBJ2-3, with D uncertain. Trimming shortened V by 2 bases and J by 6 bases, and 6 bases separated the two germline ends. This CDR3 is 12 amino acids long. Germline V gene sequence: CDR1 MNHNY, CDR2 SVGAGI (reference sequence). The CDR3 region has the DNA TGTGCCAGCAGTTACACGGAGGATACGCAGTATTTT. Encoded protein: CASSYTEDTQYF.